A single T cell receptor (beta chain) is shown here with its context. The antigen remains unidentified. This sample was included in a study of T-cell reconstitution after alpha-beta-depleted transplantation in children. Study-wide points: T-cell numbers and diversity one year post-transplant derived largely from freshly generated T cells. Alpha-beta T cells about two months after transplant reportedly derived from several hundred expanded graft clones. For some patients, TCRbeta diversity was high at day 60 because of recipient T cells and thymic progenitors that survived.

Unique molecular identifiers were incorporated when the TCRbeta library was constructed. One entry per CDR3 protein, called by TCRdb with MiXCR from the PCR reads. The data hold roughly 180,000 distinct CDR3 sequences, with approximately 10% observed a single time. Germline V lookup: CDR1 LGHDT, CDR2 YNNKEL (reference sequence). CDR3 length: 12 amino acids. V was shortened by 11 bases and J by 6 bases, with 16 bases between the two germline ends. The rearrangement links TRBV3-1 to TRBJ1-2, with D perhaps matching TRBD1 (5 bases). The origin of this receptor is a boy aged 2 to 10 with acute myeloid leukemia, due to receive a stem cell transplant. The starting material was PBMCs, obtained before TCRalphabeta/CD19-depleted stem cell transplant. The CDR3: CACCQRGDGYTF. The CDR3 DNA follows: TGTGCCTGCTGCCAAAGAGGGGATGGCTACACCTTC.